This TCR beta chain was identified during a study of molecular identifiers for immune sequencing clone quantification. Study-wide background: Replicate RNA from 20,000 or 100,000 naive CD8 T cells formed five aliquots; four were sequenced. Study results and limitations: Whereas naive cells kept under 1% of molecules in clones above 20 RNA copies, such clones held over 99% in effectors.

Methods described previously, with TCR primers listed, were used for bulk TCR libraries. Using its own MiXCR run on the PCR reads, TCRdb lists one record per CDR3 protein. The sample comprises about 320,000 distinct CDR3 sequences, about a fifth of which are singletons, and more than 0.8% rests with the top ten. A CD8+CD4-CCR7+CD45RA+ gate was used to sort naive CD8 T cells. On this clonotype itself: The antigen remains unidentified.

The sequencing input was naive CD8+ T cells from blood, with Jurkat cell RNA spiked in. Subset given: FACS-sorted CD8+CD4-CCR7+CD45RA+ naive T cells. This clonotype originated in a human donor in good health. Some libraries in this study had Jurkat cell RNA spiked in.

This CDR3 is CASSSGGNPYEQYF. The CDR3 nucleotides are TGTGCCAGCAGTTCCGGTGGAAACCCCTACGAGCAGTACTTC. The rearrangement uses TRBV6-2 or TRBV6-3 and TRBJ2-7; D gene uncertain. The V gene lost 4 bases and the J gene lost 2 bases, with 12 bases spanning the gap. Germline assignment: CDR1 MNHEY and CDR2 SVGEGT. CDR3 length: 14 amino acids.